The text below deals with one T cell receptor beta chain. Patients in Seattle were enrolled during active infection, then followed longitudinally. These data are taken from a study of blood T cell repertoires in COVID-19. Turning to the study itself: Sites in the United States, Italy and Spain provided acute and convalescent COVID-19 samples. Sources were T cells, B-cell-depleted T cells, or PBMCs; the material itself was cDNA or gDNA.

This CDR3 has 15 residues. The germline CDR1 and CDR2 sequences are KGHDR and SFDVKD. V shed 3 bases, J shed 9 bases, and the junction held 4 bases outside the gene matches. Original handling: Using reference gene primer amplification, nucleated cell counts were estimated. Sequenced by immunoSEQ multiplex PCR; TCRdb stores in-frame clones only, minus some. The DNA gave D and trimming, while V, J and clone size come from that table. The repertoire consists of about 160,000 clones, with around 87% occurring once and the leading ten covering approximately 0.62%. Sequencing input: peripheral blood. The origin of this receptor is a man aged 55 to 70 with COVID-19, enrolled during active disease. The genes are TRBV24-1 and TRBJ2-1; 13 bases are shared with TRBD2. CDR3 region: CATSDTSGGAGEQFF. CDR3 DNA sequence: TGTGCCACCAGTGATACTAGCGGGGGGGCCGGTGAGCAGTTCTTC.